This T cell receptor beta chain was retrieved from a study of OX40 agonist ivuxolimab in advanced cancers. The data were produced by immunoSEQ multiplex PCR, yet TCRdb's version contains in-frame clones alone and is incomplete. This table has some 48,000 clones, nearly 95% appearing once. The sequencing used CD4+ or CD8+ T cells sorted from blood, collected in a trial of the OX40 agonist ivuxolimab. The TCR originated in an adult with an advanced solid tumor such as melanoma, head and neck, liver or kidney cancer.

The CDR3 nucleotides are TGTGCCAGCCGACCCCCCGAGGCAGGGCCCAACTATGGCTACACCTTC. Amino acids: CASRPPEAGPNYGYTF. The genes are TRBV19 and TRBJ1-2; perhaps TRBD1 as D (5 bases). The CDR3 is 16 residues long. The V end lost 9 bases, the J end lost 2 bases, and 22 bases lay between the germline ends. CDR1 and CDR2 (germline): LNHDA, SQIVND (reference sequence). The variable domain in full, completed from reference TRBV19 and TRBJ1-2, reads DGGITQSPKYLFRKEGQNVTLSCEQNLNHDAMYWYRQDPGQGLRLIYYSQIVNDFQKGDIAEGYSVSREKKESFPLTVTSAQKNPTAFYLCASRPPEAGPNYGYTFGSGTRLTVV.